Below, 25 T cell receptor beta chains from the same sample are listed, as sequenced in a study of radiation and T cells in renal cell carcinoma. The time point was: blood 4 weeks post-SBRT, at nephrectomy. Treatment here: 15 Gy SBRT to primary tumor, nephrectomy 4 weeks later. TCRdb keeps only in-frame clones here, not all; method: immunoSEQ multiplex PCR. This sample has around 140,000 clones, with roughly 90% found just once. The sequenced sample was blood, obtained from a patient whose treatment included radiotherapy and nephrectomy. These receptors came from a woman in her forties or fifties with renal cell carcinoma.

This clone has a single count. The chain's CDR3 is CASSFQQGAGTEAFF. As DNA, the CDR3 is TGTGCCAGCAGTTTTCAACAGGGGGCGGGCACTGAAGCTTTCTTT. V usage is TRBV6-5 and J usage is TRBJ1-1, with 9 positions matching TRBD1. This CDR3 comprises 15 residues. Unmatched junction bases numbered 7, after V lost 4 bases and J lost 4 bases. Looked up from germline, CDR1 is MNHEY and CDR2 is SVGAGI.

The chain has TRBV16 and TRBJ2-2; D gene uncertain. The CDR3 has 13 residues. Germline CDR1 is KGHSY and CDR2 is FQNENV. Trimming took 3 bases from V and 6 from J, leaving 8 bases between them. CDR3 sequence (DNA): TGTGCCAGCAGCCACCGTCTTTCCGGGGAGCTGTTTTTT. Translating it yields CASSHRLSGELFF.

The chain recombines TRBV9 with TRBJ2-2, with D hard to call. Germline V gene lookup returns CDR1 SGDLS and CDR2 YYNGEE. This CDR3 has 15 residues. Trimming left V 5 bases short and J 4 bases short, with 15 bases between. CDR3 region: CASSEATVSTGELFF. CDR3 in DNA: TGTGCCAGCAGTGAAGCAACAGTAAGCACCGGGGAGCTGTTTTTT.

The rearrangement uses TRBV7-9 and TRBJ1-1, with 10 bases fitting TRBD1. Trimming removed 4 bases from V and 1 base from J; junction bases left unmatched: 6. This CDR3 spans 16 amino acids. CDR1 is SEHNR and CDR2 is FQNEAQ in the germline V gene (reference sequence). Here the CDR3 reads CASSSRQGASNTEAFF. CDR3 sequence (DNA): TGTGCCAGCAGCTCGCGACAGGGGGCTTCGAACACTGAAGCTTTCTTT.

The V and J genes are TRBV28 and TRBJ2-2; TRBD1 might be the D (6 bases). This CDR3 has 19 residues. V was pared by 4 bases and J by 1 base, with 22 bases between. Germline values: CDR1 MDHEN, CDR2 SYDVKM. CDR3 sequence reads: CASSSRSGQGTGNTGELFF. CDR3 coding DNA: TGTGCCAGCAGTTCACGGTCGGGGCAGGGGACGGGGAACACCGGGGAGCTGTTTTTT.

This clone was seen just once. An end of the junction differs from the germline gene, which may be a read error. The rearrangement uses TRBV7-9 and TRBJ2-2, with a weak D call TRBD2 (5 bases). Germline CDR1 is SEHNR and CDR2 is FQNEAQ (reference sequence). The CDR3 covers 14 residues. CDR3 region: CASSNGVNAGELFF. The CDR3 region has the DNA TGTGCCAGCAGCAACGGGGTGAACGCCGGGGAGCTGTTTTTT.

This chain connects TRBV7-2 to TRBJ1-5, with D tentatively TRBD1 (6 bases). The V gene lost 5 bases and the J gene lost 3 bases, with 14 bases spanning the gap. Looked up from germline, CDR1 is SGHTA and CDR2 is FQGNSA. The CDR3 extends over 15 amino acids. CDR3 residues: CASSPTGGYNQPQHF. For the CDR3, the DNA is TGTGCCAGCAGCCCGACTGGGGGCTACAATCAGCCCCAGCATTTT.

This chain connects TRBV4-3 to TRBJ2-5, with 7 bases identical to TRBD2. The germline gives CDR1 LGHNA, CDR2 YSLEER. V lost 1 base, J lost 3 bases, and 5 bases stayed unmatched. The CDR3 is 15 residues long. CDR3 in amino acids: CASSQAGAGKETQYF. DNA of the CDR3: TGCGCCAGCAGCCAAGCTGGAGCGGGGAAAGAGACCCAGTACTTC.

The gene calls are TRBV19 and TRBJ1-2; TRBD1 aligns across 7 bases. Per germline, CDR1 LNHDA and CDR2 SQIVND (reference sequence). The CDR3 runs to 14 residues. Germline trimming cut 1 base from V and 4 bases from J; bases unmatched to any gene: 3. CDR3: CASSIGGQPYGYTF. CDR3 DNA sequence: TGTGCCAGTAGTATAGGGGGACAGCCCTATGGCTACACCTTC.

The chain is built from TRBV6-6 and TRBJ1-2; 7 nucleotides align to TRBD1. Germline V gene sequence: CDR1 MNHNY, CDR2 SVGAGI (reference sequence). This CDR3 comprises 12 residues. The V segment lost 5 bases and the J segment 5 bases; nucleotides outside the gene matches: 2. The CDR3 protein is CASSTTGYGYTF. The DNA for the CDR3 is TGTGCCAGCAGTACGACAGGGTATGGCTACACCTTC.

The chain employs TRBV10-3 and TRBJ1-1; TRBD1 is a possible D gene (5 bases). V was pared by 10 bases and J by 0 bases, with 12 bases between. There are 13 residues in the CDR3. Germline values: CDR1 ENHRY, CDR2 SYGVKD. This CDR3 reads CATLLGLNTEAFF. The CDR3 DNA follows: TGTGCCACCCTATTGGGGCTGAACACTGAAGCTTTCTTT.

This sequence joins TRBV10-1 and TRBJ1-1, with 7 bases matching TRBD1. V was pared by 4 bases and J by 5 bases, with 10 bases of the junction left unmatched. The germline CDR1 and CDR2 sequences are WNHNN and SYGVQD (reference sequence). There are 15 residues in the CDR3. CDR3 amino acids: CASSGRTGSGTEAFF. CDR3 in DNA: TGCGCCAGCAGTGGGAGGACAGGATCGGGAACTGAAGCTTTCTTT.

The CDR3 nucleotides read TGCGCCAGCAGCCAAGTGGGTGGCAGGGCCACTGGGGCCAACGTCCTGACTTTC. Its translation is CASSQVGGRATGANVLTF. The rearrangement joins TRBV4-1 to TRBJ2-6, with D tentatively TRBD1 (5 bases). Trimming removed 1 base at V and 2 bases at J, with 15 bases between. The germline CDR1 and CDR2 sequences are MGHRA and YSYEKL. The CDR3 extends over 18 amino acids.

V usage is TRBV11-2 and J usage is TRBJ2-2; no clear D. This CDR3 has 14 residues. Germline assignment: CDR1 SGHAT and CDR2 FQNNGV. The V end lost 0 bases, the J end lost 6 bases, and 8 bases lay between the germline ends. The CDR3 here is CASSLDRLAGELFF. The CDR3 DNA sequence: TGTGCCAGCAGCTTAGATCGGTTGGCCGGGGAGCTGTTTTTT.

V is TRBV5-6 and J is TRBJ2-5, with a weak D call TRBD2 (6 bases). This CDR3 comprises 15 residues. V was pared by 2 bases and J by 0 bases, with 11 bases between. Germline CDR1 reads SGHDT; CDR2 reads YYEEEE. The CDR3 protein is CASSFMGGDQETQYF. The DNA for the CDR3 is TGTGCCAGCAGCTTTATGGGGGGAGACCAAGAGACCCAGTACTTC. Variable domain in full (rest from reference TRBV5-6 and TRBJ2-5): DAGVTQSPTHLIKTRGQQVTLRCSPKSGHDTVSWYQQALGQGPQFIFQYYEEEERQRGNFPDRFSGHQFPNYSSELNVNALLLGDSALYLCASSFMGGDQETQYFGPGTRLLVL.

V usage is TRBV4-3 and J usage is TRBJ2-2, with a possible D match to TRBD1 (6 bases). V lost 3 bases to trimming and J lost 2 bases, with 16 bases between them. This CDR3 region has 17 residues. The germline V gene has CDR1 LGHNA and CDR2 YSLEER. The CDR3 coding sequence is TGCGCCAGCAGCCATCTCCGGCAGGGGTTAAACACCGGGGAGCTGTTTTTT. Translating it yields CASSHLRQGLNTGELFF.

The genes are TRBV5-5 and TRBJ2-7, with 11 bases that match TRBD1. The germline V gene encodes CDR1 SGHKS and CDR2 YYEKEE (reference sequence). The junction had 6 bases not matched to a gene; V was cut back by 4 bases and J by 6 bases. The CDR3 runs 14 residues. The CDR3 coding sequence is TGTGCCAGCAGCCAAGGACAGGGGGCGCCCGAGCAGTACTTC. Residues: CASSQGQGAPEQYF. The complete variable domain, with remaining parts taken from reference TRBV5-5 and TRBJ2-7, reads DAGVTQSPTHLIKTRGQQVTLRCSPISGHKSVSWYQQVLGQGPQFIFQYYEKEERGRGNFPDRFSARQFPNYSSELNVNALLLGDSALYLCASSQGQGAPEQYFGPGTRLTVT.

There are a few counts of this clone. This chain uses TRBV6-5 with TRBJ1-2; 8 bases are a match to TRBD1. From germline, CDR1 is MNHEY and CDR2 SVGAGI. Trimming at V came to 6 bases and at J to 4 bases, leaving 7 bases not matched to a gene. The CDR3 sequence is 14 residues long. CDR3 region: CASRLDGQGYGYTF. As DNA, the CDR3 is TGTGCCAGCAGGTTGGATGGACAGGGCTATGGCTACACCTTC.

This sequence joins TRBV7-2 and TRBJ2-2; D is undetermined. V lost 5 bases, J lost 2 bases, and 15 bases lay in between. The CDR3 extends over 16 amino acids. Germline loops: CDR1 SGHTA, CDR2 FQGNSA. CDR3 nucleotides: TGTGCCAGCAGCCGCGGTGGCAGTCCTAACACCGGGGAGCTGTTTTTT. Protein sequence: CASSRGGSPNTGELFF.

V is TRBV7-9 and J is TRBJ2-7, with D perhaps matching TRBD1 (5 bases). CDR3 length: 14 amino acids. CDR1 is SEHNR and CDR2 is FQNEAQ in the germline V gene (reference sequence). V was shortened by 5 bases and J by 4 bases, with 15 bases between the two germline ends. This chain's CDR3 is CASSRFDSGYEQYF. DNA of the CDR3: TGTGCCAGCAGCCGATTTGACAGTGGGTACGAGCAGTACTTC.

The CDR3 nucleotides are TGCGCCAGCAGCTTGGCCCCGGGTACGACTTCGGATGGCTACACCTTC. Protein product: CASSLAPGTTSDGYTF. The chain carries TRBV5-1 and TRBJ1-2; D not certain. The CDR3 extends over 16 amino acids. Looked up from germline, CDR1 is SGHRS and CDR2 is YFSETQ. Trimming took off 0 bases at V and 6 bases at J, with 18 bases between the two ends.

V and J are TRBV21-1 and TRBJ1-4. TRBV21-1 is shown as a pseudogene. The CDR3 runs to 14 residues. The chain's CDR3 is CASSAPLRNEKLFF. The CDR3 DNA reads TGTGCCAGCAGCGCCCCCCTTCGGAATGAAAAACTGTTTTTT.

The chain links TRBV5-8 to TRBJ1-6; D is undetermined. The germline V gene has CDR1 SGHTS and CDR2 YDEGEE. Trimming left V 1 base short and J 0 bases short, with 14 bases between. This CDR3 has 18 amino acids. The CDR3 region is CASSLLRRLSSYNSPLHF. The CDR3 DNA is TGTGCCAGCAGCTTGTTGAGGAGACTGAGCTCCTATAATTCACCCCTCCACTTT. The full variable domain, its missing parts supplied by reference TRBV5-8 and TRBJ1-6, is EAGVTQSPTHLIKTRGQQATLRCSPISGHTSVYWYQQALGLGLQFLLWYDEGEERNRGNFPPRFSGRQFPNYSSELNVNALELEDSALYLCASSLLRRLSSYNSPLHFGNGTRLTVT.

The genes are TRBV7-8 and TRBJ1-1; D not resolved. CDR1 is SGHVS and CDR2 is FQNEAQ in the germline V gene. The CDR3 sequence is 14 residues long. Deletions cut 3 bases from V and 0 bases from J, with 8 bases between. CDR3 amino acids: CASSFSAMNTEAFF. CDR3 bases: TGTGCCAGCAGCTTCTCCGCTATGAACACTGAAGCTTTCTTT.

J is TRBJ1-2 and V is TRBV7-2; no firm D call. With 1 base removed from V and 3 bases from J, the gap between germline ends came to 6 bases. The CDR3 has 13 residues. CDR1 SGHTA and CDR2 FQGNSA come from the germline V gene. CDR3 nucleotide sequence: TGTGCCAGCAGCTTAGGTCCGGACTATGGCTACACCTTC. It encodes CASSLGPDYGYTF.